This TCR beta chain was found in a study of blood T cell repertoires in COVID-19. About the research overall: The United States, Italy and Spain provided the acute and convalescent COVID-19 samples.

The CDR3 runs to 17 residues. Germline V gives CDR1 MGHRA, CDR2 YSYEKL. V was shortened by 2 bases and J by 0 bases, with 16 bases between the two germline ends. Assay: immunoSEQ multiplex PCR; the TCRdb copy retains only in-frame clones and omits some. The sample records tens of thousands of clones, around 82% being singletons. This receptor was identified in a man aged 50 or older with active COVID-19. The V call is TRBV4-1, the J call TRBJ1-1; D gene uncertain. The sample taken for sequencing was peripheral blood. Written as DNA, the CDR3 is TGCGCCAGCAGCCAAACCCGAGACACCCTCCTGAACACTGAAGCTTTCTTT. This encodes CASSQTRDTLLNTEAFF.